This entry is about one T cell receptor beta chain. As processed by the authors: Amplification with reference gene primers provided the estimates of nucleated cell counts. Method: immunoSEQ multiplex PCR; TCRdb's copy keeps in-frame clones and lacks some. V and J calls and clone size come straight from that table; D and trimming were deduced from the DNA. The sample consists of 250,000 to 350,000 clones, around nine tenths of them appearing once. The sample originates from a study of blood T cell repertoires in COVID-19. Study details: Material from acute and convalescent COVID-19 was sourced from the United States, Italy and Spain. The cDNA or gDNA used as material had been derived from T cells, B-cell-depleted T cells, or PBMCs.

The CDR3 spans 16 residues. The germline CDR1 and CDR2 sequences are SGHTA and FQGNSA. V was trimmed by 0 bases and J by 0 bases, leaving 8 bases between them. Source material: peripheral blood. This TCR was recovered from a woman in her sixties or seventies with acute or convalescent COVID-19. This chain joins TRBV7-2 and TRBJ1-4; D is undetermined. The CDR3 protein is CASSLAEYSTNEKLFF. The DNA for the CDR3 is TGTGCCAGCAGCTTAGCGGAGTACTCAACTAATGAAAAACTGTTTTTT.